These 13 T cell receptor beta chains share one sample of origin, sequenced in a study of blood T cell repertoires in COVID-19. The protocol was immunoSEQ multiplex PCR, while the TCRdb copy is restricted to in-frame clones and leaves out a portion. This table has around 200,000 clones, around 90% appearing once. Sequenced sample: PBMCs or T cells enriched from blood (not recorded which). These receptors originate from a man younger than 45 who had recovered from COVID-19.

This clone has just one count. CDR3 loop: CASSQIGQANEKLFF. CDR3 DNA: TGTGCCAGCAGCCAGATCGGACAGGCGAATGAAAAACTGTTTTTT. V usage is TRBV16 and J usage is TRBJ1-4; 7 nucleotides line up with TRBD1. This CDR3 comprises 15 residues. Trimming cost V 3 bases and J 5 bases; bases outside gene matches: 6. Germline CDR1 reads KGHSY; CDR2 reads FQNENV.

This clone appeared once. V usage is TRBV7-9 and J usage is TRBJ1-2; the match to TRBD1 covers 8 bases. This CDR3 has 13 residues. Germline-derived CDR1 and CDR2 are SEHNR and FQNEAQ (reference sequence). V lost 8 bases and J lost 4; bases outside the gene matches: 6. CDR3 residues: CASGRDRGYGYTF. The CDR3 nucleotides are TGTGCCAGCGGTCGAGACAGGGGCTATGGCTACACCTTC.

The chain employs TRBV28 and TRBJ1-6; 9 bases are shared with TRBD1. CDR1 is MDHEN, CDR2 SYDVKM, per germline. Losses at the gene ends were 6 bases for V and 7 bases for J; bases not matched to a gene: 1. The CDR3 consists of 13 residues. DNA for the CDR3: TGTGCCAGCAGGGGGACAGGGAATTCACCCCTCCACTTT. Translating it yields CASRGTGNSPLHF.

V gene TRBV15 combines with J gene TRBJ1-5; no reliable D call. V was trimmed by 0 bases and J by 4 bases, leaving 10 bases between them. CDR1 is LNHNV and CDR2 is YYDKDF in the germline V gene (reference sequence). The CDR3 length is 15 residues. CDR3 DNA sequence: TGTGCCACCAGCAGAGAGGGGAGGCAGAATCAGCCCCAGCATTTT. Residues: CATSREGRQNQPQHF.

The J gene is TRBJ2-7, the V gene TRBV28, with TRBD2 matching 13 bases. CDR1 and CDR2 from the germline V gene are MDHEN and SYDVKM. V gave up 3 bases and J gave up 2 bases; unmatched junction bases: 4. There are 16 residues in the CDR3. The CDR3 sequence: CASSFQLAGGTYEQYF. The CDR3 bases are TGTGCCAGCAGTTTCCAACTAGCGGGAGGGACCTACGAGCAGTACTTC.

V is TRBV6-5 and J is TRBJ2-1; TRBD1 matches at 10 bases. This CDR3 has 15 amino acids. CDR1 is MNHEY and CDR2 is SVGAGI in the germline V gene. V lost 6 bases, J lost 10 bases, and 12 bases stayed unmatched. The CDR3 DNA reads TGTGCCAGCAGGACAGGGGGCCTACCGTATGAAGAGCAGTTCTTC. Its protein product is CASRTGGLPYEEQFF.

CDR3 sequence: CASSERGGGYTF. The CDR3 DNA reads TGTGCCAGCAGTGAAAGGGGGGGCGGCTACACCTTC. The V and J genes are TRBV6-1 and TRBJ1-2, with D possibly TRBD1 on 6 matching bases. CDR1 and CDR2 (germline): MNHNS, SASEGT. The length of the CDR3 is 12 residues. Trimming took off 2 bases at V and 8 bases at J, with 9 bases between the two ends.

Comment on this clone: The junction does not match germline at one end; this may be a read error. The CDR3 DNA sequence: TGTGCCAGCACTTACGGACAGGGGATAATGGGGTACGAGCAGTACTTC. Translating it yields CASTYGQGIMGYEQYF. The rearrangement links TRBV6-2 or TRBV6-3 to TRBJ2-7, with TRBD1 identical over 9 bases. The CDR3 is 16 amino acids. The germline V gene encodes CDR1 MNHEY and CDR2 SVGEGT.

The rearrangement links TRBV30 to TRBJ1-5, with D perhaps TRBD1 (5 bases). Trimming cost V 4 bases and J 4 bases, with 17 bases left between them. The CDR3 is 15 residues long. CDR1 and CDR2 (germline): GTSNPN, SVGIG (reference sequence). This CDR3 is CAWNGGISSNQPQHF. CDR3 bases: TGTGCCTGGAACGGGGGTATATCGTCTAATCAGCCCCAGCATTTT.

The chain couples TRBV5-6 to TRBJ2-3; tentatively, D is TRBD1 (5 bases). V was clipped by 2 bases and J by 0 bases, with 7 bases between them. The length of the CDR3 is 14 residues. Per germline, CDR1 SGHDT and CDR2 YYEEEE. The DNA for the CDR3 is TGTGCCAGCAGCTTAAGACAGAGCACAGATACGCAGTATTTT. Its protein is CASSLRQSTDTQYF.

The chain has TRBV5-4 and TRBJ1-1; 8 nucleotides agree with TRBD1. The CDR3 runs to 15 residues. In germline, CDR1 is SGHNT, CDR2 YYREEE (reference sequence). V dropped 4 bases and J dropped 3; count of bases not matched to a gene: 8. CDR3 protein: CASSPRDRGDTEAFF. The CDR3 DNA reads as TGTGCCAGCAGCCCCCGTGACAGGGGCGACACTGAAGCTTTCTTT. Combining the CDR3 with reference TRBV5-4 and TRBJ1-1 gives the whole variable domain ETGVTQSPTHLIKTRGQQVTLRCSSQSGHNTVSWYQQALGQGPQFIFQYYREEENGRGNFPPRFSGLQFPNYSSELNVNALELDDSALYLCASSPRDRGDTEAFFGQGTRLTVV.

The chain couples TRBV5-4 to TRBJ2-2; D call uncertain. This CDR3 is built from 13 residues. Germline CDR1 is SGHNT and CDR2 is YYREEE (reference sequence). The ends were cut back, 0 bases at V and 9 bases at J, with 9 bases in the middle. The CDR3 region is CASSLGSNWELFF. The CDR3 nucleotides read TGTGCCAGCAGCTTGGGTAGTAACTGGGAGCTGTTTTTT.

This clone was recorded only once. This rearrangement joins TRBV28 to TRBJ2-5; 7 bases align to TRBD1. Germline lookup yields CDR1 MDHEN and CDR2 SYDVKM. The CDR3 extends over 16 amino acids. After removal of 6 bases from V and 5 bases from J, the junction contained 15 bases not matched to a gene. The DNA of the CDR3 is TGTGCCAGCAGCGATACCGGGACAGTTTTTCTTGAGACCCAGTACTTC. This translates into CASSDTGTVFLETQYF.